This T cell receptor beta chain emerged from a study of graft-versus-host responses after intestinal transplantation. Study-level background: Each recipient received a multivisceral, liver-intestinal, or isolated intestinal graft. Study-level points and caveats: Recipient marrow contained GvH clones, some of which appeared first in ileum or blood. Individuals carrying graft-donor T cell macrochimerism showed high graft-versus-host to host-versus-graft clonal ratios in allografts. Early post-transplant HvG declines tracked with peak circulating GvH clone levels.

Germline-derived CDR1 and CDR2 are SGHTA and FQGTGA. The CDR3 contains 15 residues. Trimming at V came to 5 bases and at J to 4 bases, leaving 7 bases not matched to a gene. Only in-frame clones appear in the TCRdb table, and some are missing; sequencing was by immunoSEQ multiplex PCR. This sample has 75,000 to 95,000 clones, with more than 85% found just once. Concerning this clone itself: Its antigen is still unknown.

This receptor was taken from a human donor who was the organ donor for an intestinal transplant. This chain joins TRBV7-3 and TRBJ1-1, with 10 bases that match TRBD1. This specimen consisted of unstimulated CD4+ T cells sorted from spleen or lymph node cells, obtained before transplant. The CDR3 spells CASSRDRGGVTEAFF. Here the CDR3 DNA reads TGTGCCAGCAGCCGGGACAGGGGTGGGGTCACTGAAGCTTTCTTT.